These 32 T cell receptor beta chains came from one sample sequenced in a study of Graves' ophthalmopathy and Graves' hyperthyroidism. The authors amplified TCR beta CDR3 regions from RNA transcripts. First-round RT-PCR employed HTBI primers, with a second-round multiplex PCR after it. TCRdb redid the calling of the multiplex PCR reads with MiXCR, one entry per CDR3 protein. Counted here are a few hundred thousand distinct CDR3 sequences, 15% to 20% occurring once; the ten biggest clones make up 2.4%. Specimen: peripheral blood. The receptors come from an adult woman with stable Graves' hyperthyroidism.

This clonotype was recorded at least ten times. The chain uses TRBV7-6 and TRBJ1-5; D unresolved. Trimming took off 1 base at V and 11 bases at J, with 12 bases between the two ends. Germline loops: CDR1 SGHVS, CDR2 FNYEAQ. This CDR3 is built from 13 residues. CDR3 nucleotide sequence: TGTGCCAGCAGCTTAGGGGAGGGCTCATCCCAGCATTTT. It specifies CASSLGEGSSQHF.

In its sample, this clonotype was seen many times. The V gene is TRBV4-2, the J gene TRBJ1-2; 8 bases are shared with TRBD1. The CDR3 covers 14 residues. V shed 4 bases and J 5 bases; nucleotides not matched to a gene: 6. Germline V gene lookup returns CDR1 LGHNA and CDR2 YNFKEQ. The CDR3 DNA reads as TGTGCCAGCAGCCGGACAGGGAATACTTATGGCTACACCTTC. Translation gives CASSRTGNTYGYTF.

In this sample, this clonotype turned up many times. This chain links TRBV4-2 with TRBJ2-7; TRBD2 is a possible D gene (5 bases). CDR3 length: 15 amino acids. Trimming took 1 base from V and 0 from J, leaving 10 bases between them. Germline V CDR1 and CDR2: LGHNA, YNFKEQ. In DNA, the CDR3 is TGTGCCAGCAGCCAAGCGGGTAGCGTCTCCTACGAGCAGTACTTC. It translates to CASSQAGSVSYEQYF.

This clonotype appeared many times. The chain joins TRBV19 to TRBJ1-1; D might be TRBD1 (5 bases). V shed 7 bases and J shed 4 bases, with 13 bases lying between them. Germline V CDR1 and CDR2: LNHDA, SQIVND (reference sequence). CDR3 length: 13 amino acids. CDR3 DNA: TGTGCCAGTATGATAGGGGCCGGCACTGAAGCTTTCTTT. Translation: CASMIGAGTEAFF.

This clonotype has at least ten counts. The chain has TRBV4-2 and TRBJ1-5; 9 bases are shared with TRBD1. V lost 0 bases and J lost 6; bases outside the gene matches: 0. The CDR3 has 14 residues. Per germline, CDR1 LGHNA and CDR2 YNFKEQ. CDR3 region: CASSQEDRGQPQHF. The CDR3 region has the DNA TGTGCCAGCAGCCAAGAGGACAGGGGTCAGCCCCAGCATTTT.

At least ten counts were recorded for this clonotype. This chain connects TRBV20-1 to TRBJ2-7; tentative D call: TRBD2 (5 bases). The CDR3 length is 13 residues. The V gene's germline CDR1 is DFQATT and CDR2 SNEGSKA (reference sequence). Trimming took 4 bases from V and 7 from J, leaving 17 bases between them. CDR3 region: CSATRTRTGEQYF. The CDR3 DNA reads TGCAGTGCTACGCGGACCCGGACGGGGGAGCAGTACTTC.

Ten or more counts support this clonotype. The chain combines TRBV30 with TRBJ2-5; 8 positions agree with TRBD2. The CDR3 consists of 15 residues. With V trimmed by 7 bases and J by 4 bases, 14 bases remained unmatched. Germline V gene sequence: CDR1 GTSNPN, CDR2 SVGIG (reference sequence). CDR3 sequence reads: CALVYGSGTAETQYF. DNA for the CDR3: TGTGCCTTGGTGTATGGTAGCGGGACTGCAGAGACCCAGTACTTC.

At least ten counts were recorded for this clonotype. The V and J genes are TRBV25-1 and TRBJ2-2, with TRBD1 as a possible D gene (5 bases). The CDR3 length is 13 residues. Germline V gene lookup returns CDR1 MGHDK and CDR2 SYGVNS. The ends were cut back, 6 bases at V and 4 bases at J, with 9 bases in the middle. The CDR3 DNA reads TGTGCCAGCAGGACAGAAAGCACCGGGGAGCTGTTTTTT. This codes for CASRTESTGELFF.

This clonotype was recorded at least ten times. This chain links TRBV29-1 with TRBJ1-1; D is undetermined. CDR1 and CDR2 (germline): SQVTM, ANQGSEA. This CDR3 is built from 14 residues. V lost 4 bases to trimming and J lost 8 bases, with 20 bases between them. CDR3 DNA sequence: TGCAGCGTTGTCCCTCCAAACTTTCGGGTGGAAGCTTTCTTT. It encodes CSVVPPNFRVEAFF.

This clonotype was observed at least ten times. The V call is TRBV5-1, the J call TRBJ2-7, with D possibly being TRBD1 (5 bases). The CDR3 totals 14 residues. The V end was cut by 4 bases, the J end by 5 bases, with 16 bases between. In germline, CDR1 is SGHRS, CDR2 YFSETQ. The CDR3 DNA reads as TGCGCCAGCAGCCCCGGACACAGACGGGACGAGCAGTACTTC. This gives the protein CASSPGHRRDEQYF.

The sample holds many counts of this clonotype. The gene calls are TRBV24-1 and TRBJ2-2, with 10 bases fitting TRBD2. The CDR3 consists of 18 residues. V lost 0 bases and J lost 6; bases outside the gene matches: 9. The germline CDR1 and CDR2 sequences are KGHDR and SFDVKD. DNA for the CDR3: TGTGCCACCAGTGATTTGGGGGCTAGCGGGAGTCTTTCCGGGGAGCTGTTTTTT. Its protein is CATSDLGASGSLSGELFF.

This sequence joins TRBV29-1 and TRBJ2-7, with 11 positions matching TRBD1. Germline values: CDR1 SQVTM, CDR2 ANQGSEA. This CDR3 is 14 amino acids long. With 7 bases clipped from V and 2 bases from J, the junction kept 7 bases outside the gene matches. CDR3 amino acids: CSAGQGAVTYEQYF. DNA for the CDR3: TGCAGCGCAGGACAGGGGGCTGTAACCTACGAGCAGTACTTC.

This clonotype was recorded many times. The V call is TRBV12-3 or TRBV12-4, the J call TRBJ2-5, with D possibly called TRBD1 or TRBD2 (5 bases each). The V and J ends lost 1 base and 5 bases respectively, with 11 bases between them. The CDR3 has 14 amino acids. The CDR3 DNA reads TGTGCCAGCAGTTTAGTGGGGCCGGGGGAGACCCAGTACTTC. This codes for CASSLVGPGETQYF.

This clonotype has ten or more counts. The rearrangement joins TRBV6-1 to TRBJ2-5, with D maybe TRBD1 (5 bases). The germline CDR1 and CDR2 sequences are MNHNS and SASEGT. The germline V and J ends were trimmed by 4 bases and 0 bases, with 9 bases remaining between them. The CDR3 has 14 amino acids. The DNA for the CDR3 is TGTGCCAGCAGTGGGAAGGGGTACCAAGAGACCCAGTACTTC. It translates to CASSGKGYQETQYF.

This clonotype was seen a handful of times. Compared with germline, one end of the junction differs, possibly owing to a read error. CDR3 DNA sequence: TGTGCCAGCAGGTCCCCCGGGACAGGGATAAACATTAAGTACTTC. Translated, it gives CASRSPGTGINIKYF. The chain employs TRBV6-1 and TRBJ2-4; 9 nucleotides match TRBD1. The CDR3 is 15 residues long. The germline V gene has CDR1 MNHNS and CDR2 SASEGT.

This clonotype showed up many times. The chain is built from TRBV29-1 and TRBJ2-7; 12 bases match TRBD1. Trimming took 7 bases from V and 5 from J; bases not matched to a gene: 15. CDR1 is SQVTM and CDR2 is ANQGSEA in the germline V gene. The CDR3 length is 16 residues. The CDR3 here is CSAGTGGASGTDEQYF. In DNA, the CDR3 is TGCAGCGCTGGGACAGGGGGCGCCTCCGGGACTGACGAGCAGTACTTC.

This clonotype has a count of ten or more. This CDR3 is CSAPRVGNTEAFF. The CDR3 region has the DNA TGCAGTGCGCCCAGGGTTGGGAACACTGAAGCTTTCTTT. The rearrangement joins TRBV20-1 to TRBJ1-1; maybe TRBD1 (5 bases). This CDR3 is 13 amino acids long. Trimming took off 6 bases at V and 1 base at J, with 12 bases between the two ends. Per the germline V gene, CDR1 is DFQATT and CDR2 is SNEGSKA (reference sequence).

Concerning this clonotype: This may arise from a read error, as a much more abundant clone is one base away. The CDR3 coding sequence is TGTGCCAGCAGTTCCGGGACTAGCCCGACCTACGAGCAGTACTTC. Its translation is CASSSGTSPTYEQYF. The chain links TRBV27 to TRBJ2-7, with TRBD2 matching over 9 bases. V shed 4 bases and J 2 bases; nucleotides not matched to a gene: 6. The CDR3 length is 15 residues. Germline-derived CDR1 and CDR2 are MNHEY and SMNVEV (reference sequence).

This clonotype was seen a handful of times. The genes are TRBV29-1 and TRBJ2-2; 9 bases line up with TRBD1. The CDR3 is made up of 16 amino acids. From germline, CDR1 is SQVTM and CDR2 ANQGSEA. V was pared by 4 bases and J by 0 bases, with 6 bases of the junction left unmatched. CDR3: CSVGGTGTTNTGELFF. The CDR3 region has the DNA TGCAGCGTTGGCGGGACAGGGACTACGAACACCGGGGAGCTGTTTTTT.

This clonotype appeared many times. J is TRBJ1-2 and V is TRBV5-6, with D perhaps matching TRBD1 (5 bases). Germline-derived CDR1 and CDR2 are SGHDT and YYEEEE. The CDR3 totals 14 residues. V dropped 4 bases and J dropped 3 bases, with 13 bases sitting between them. This chain's CDR3 is CASSNQGRDYGYTF. The CDR3 DNA sequence: TGTGCCAGCAGCAACCAGGGACGAGACTATGGCTACACCTTC. Combining the CDR3 with reference TRBV5-6 and TRBJ1-2 gives the whole variable domain DAGVTQSPTHLIKTRGQQVTLRCSPKSGHDTVSWYQQALGQGPQFIFQYYEEEERQRGNFPDRFSGHQFPNYSSELNVNALLLGDSALYLCASSNQGRDYGYTFGSGTRLTVV.

This clonotype appeared many times. This chain uses TRBV16 with TRBJ2-7; 12 bases are shared with TRBD1. Germline assignment: CDR1 KGHSY and CDR2 FQNENV. The V gene end was trimmed by 2 bases and the J gene end by 7 bases; junction bases not matched to a gene: 6. CDR3 size: 15 residues. Here the CDR3 reads CASSQPGQGAGEQYF. CDR3 nucleotide sequence: TGTGCCAGCAGCCAACCGGGACAGGGGGCAGGAGAGCAGTACTTC.

Many counts were recorded for this clonotype. A much larger clonotype is one base distant, so this may be a read error. The chain joins TRBV6-1 to TRBJ1-6; maybe TRBD1 (5 bases). Looked up from germline, CDR1 is MNHNS and CDR2 is SASEGT. This CDR3 is 15 amino acids long. This CDR3 is CASAGGVTGVSHLHF. The CDR3 DNA sequence: TGTGCCAGCGCTGGGGGAGTTACCGGGGTTTCACACCTCCACTTT.

This clonotype was seen ten or more times. The chain is built from TRBV6-2 or TRBV6-3 and TRBJ2-7; possible D gene TRBD2, 5 bases. Germline assignment: CDR1 MNHEY and CDR2 SVGEGT. The CDR3 has 14 amino acids. V was shortened by 6 bases and J by 6 bases, with 18 bases between the two germline ends. CDR3 loop: CASRTNPSRGEQYF. The CDR3, as DNA: TGTGCCAGCAGGACCAACCCCTCCCGGGGCGAGCAGTACTTC.

This clonotype was counted a few times. The chain joins TRBV5-5 to TRBJ1-6, with D tentatively TRBD1 (5 bases). Germline V CDR1 and CDR2: SGHKS, YYEKEE (reference sequence). V lost 2 bases and J 9 bases, leaving 12 bases between the germline ends. The length of the CDR3 is 14 residues. For the CDR3, the DNA is TGTGCCAGCAGCTTTGAAGGGGAGATTTCACCCCTCCACTTT. The encoded protein is CASSFEGEISPLHF.

There are many counts of this clonotype. The J gene is TRBJ2-7, the V gene TRBV7-2; 8 bases match TRBD2. This CDR3 has 15 amino acids. J gave up 0 bases and V 5 bases, and 6 bases lay outside the gene matches. Germline CDR1 and CDR2: SGHTA and FQGNSA. The chain's CDR3 is CASSKAGTSSYEQYF. The CDR3 coding sequence is TGTGCCAGCAGCAAAGCCGGGACTAGCTCCTACGAGCAGTACTTC. Full variable domain (rest looked up from reference TRBV7-2 and TRBJ2-7): GAGVSQSPSNKVTEKGKDVELRCDPISGHTALYWYRQSLGQGLEFLIYFQGNSAPDKSGLPSDRFSAERTGGSVSTLTIQRTQQEDSAVYLCASSKAGTSSYEQYFGPGTRLTVT.

This chain connects TRBV9 to TRBJ2-5, with 7 bases that match TRBD1. Unmatched junction bases numbered 9, after V lost 6 bases and J lost 7 bases. From germline, CDR1 is SGDLS and CDR2 YYNGEE. This CDR3 has 13 residues. In DNA form, the CDR3 reads TGTGCCAGCACCAAAGGGGGCGAAGGGACCCAGTACTTC. Translation: CASTKGGEGTQYF. Based on the CDR3 plus reference TRBV9 and TRBJ2-5, the full variable domain is DSGVTQTPKHLITATGQRVTLRCSPRSGDLSVYWYQQSLDQGLQFLIQYYNGEERAKGNILERFSAQQFPDLHSELNLSSLELGDSALYFCASTKGGEGTQYFGPGTRLLVL.

This clonotype was seen repeatedly, ten times or more. The chain joins TRBV7-2 to TRBJ1-5; D is possibly TRBD1 (5 bases). In germline, CDR1 is SGHTA, CDR2 FQGNSA. This CDR3 comprises 13 residues. Trimming took 3 bases from V and 7 from J, leaving 10 bases between them. The CDR3 protein is CASSFRQQQPQHF. Written as DNA, the CDR3 is TGTGCCAGCAGCTTCCGACAGCAACAGCCCCAGCATTTT.

Ten or more counts support this clonotype. The chain recombines TRBV11-2 with TRBJ1-1, with a possible D match to TRBD1 (5 bases). The V end lost 2 bases, the J end lost 4 bases, and 17 bases lay between the germline ends. From germline, CDR1 is SGHAT and CDR2 FQNNGV. There are 16 residues in the CDR3. In nucleotides, the CDR3 is TGTGCCAGCAGCTTACGTCCCATCTGGGACCTCACTGAAGCTTTCTTT. Its protein is CASSLRPIWDLTEAFF.

This clonotype was counted many times. The chain uses TRBV28 and TRBJ1-2, with 7 bases fitting TRBD1. In germline, CDR1 is MDHEN, CDR2 SYDVKM. This CDR3 contains 13 residues. V dropped 4 bases and J dropped 8; count of bases not matched to a gene: 7. This chain's CDR3 is CASSSRQGRGYTF. In nucleotides, the CDR3 is TGTGCCAGCAGTTCAAGACAGGGTCGGGGCTACACCTTC.

This clonotype came up once. J is TRBJ1-1 and V is TRBV6-2 or TRBV6-3; unclear D gene. The germline V and J ends were trimmed by 2 bases and 6 bases, with 10 bases remaining between them. CDR1 is MNHEY and CDR2 is SVGEGT in the germline V gene. The CDR3 loop spans 13 amino acids. The CDR3 sequence is CASSYGSWSEAFF. CDR3 coding DNA: TGTGCCAGCAGTTACGGGAGTTGGTCTGAAGCTTTCTTT.

This rearrangement joins TRBV28 to TRBJ1-1; no clear D gene. Germline assignment: CDR1 MDHEN and CDR2 SYDVKM. The CDR3 has 11 amino acids. V lost 10 bases and J lost 3, with 9 bases in between. CDR3 protein: CAIMGYTEAFF. The CDR3 region has the DNA TGTGCCATCATGGGGTACACTGAAGCTTTCTTT.

The sample holds a few counts of this clonotype. This chain connects TRBV4-1 to TRBJ2-7; D ambiguous. V gave up 0 bases and J gave up 1 base, with 19 bases separating them. CDR1 and CDR2 (germline): MGHRA, YSYEKL. The CDR3 consists of 18 residues. The CDR3 bases are TGCGCCAGCAGCCAAGAGGCAAGGCCCGGCCTCCTGTCCTACGAGCAGTACTTC. This sequence encodes CASSQEARPGLLSYEQYF.